Below are 11 T cell receptor beta chains sequenced from a single sample in a study of vaccination effects on CD4 cells after COVID-19. Profiling relied on immunoSEQ multiplex PCR, and the TCRdb table lists in-frame clones only, not all of them. The sample has tens of thousands of clones; about 76% are singletons. Their specific antigens are unknown. With more than nine days of culture completed, CD4+ T cells were isolated. Between March and December 2020, the person had a SARS-CoV-2 infection that PCR confirmed. Two-dose BNT162b2 or mRNA-1273 vaccination was given to participants. Sequenced material: CD4+ T cells from PBMCs cultured without peptide, taken after COVID-19 vaccination. The receptors shown here come from a human donor who had a prior SARS-CoV-2 infection.

The chain recombines TRBV7-2 with TRBJ1-1; perhaps TRBD1 as D (5 bases). Germline CDR1 and CDR2: SGHTA and FQGNSA. This CDR3 contains 14 residues. V lost 5 bases and J lost 0, with 10 bases in between. The CDR3 sequence: CASSPRGLNTEAFF. The CDR3 DNA sequence: TGTGCCAGCAGCCCGCGGGGCTTGAACACTGAAGCTTTCTTT.

V and J are TRBV10-3 and TRBJ2-7; 7 bases agree with TRBD1. The V segment lost 0 bases and the J segment 4 bases; nucleotides outside the gene matches: 15. Germline V gene lookup returns CDR1 ENHRY and CDR2 SYGVKD. CDR3 length: 18 residues. The CDR3 DNA is TGTGCCATCAGTGAGTCGATAACAAATACAGGGGAAATTTACGAGCAGTACTTC. Its translation: CAISESITNTGEIYEQYF.

This rearrangement joins TRBV19 to TRBJ2-3; D tentatively reads TRBD1 or TRBD2 (5 bases each). V was shortened by 3 bases and J by 4 bases, with 11 bases between the two germline ends. The CDR3 covers 14 residues. From germline, CDR1 is LNHDA and CDR2 SQIVND (reference sequence). CDR3 nucleotides: TGTGCCAGTAGTATGGGTGAGGGGTCAGATACGCAGTATTTT. Translation: CASSMGEGSDTQYF.

The genes are TRBV11-2 and TRBJ1-2; tentative D call: TRBD1 (6 bases). CDR1 and CDR2 from the germline V gene are SGHAT and FQNNGV. CDR3 length: 15 amino acids. V was shortened by 0 bases and J by 3 bases, with 11 bases between the two germline ends. The CDR3 spells CASSLDRQEYYGYTF. The CDR3 DNA follows: TGTGCCAGCAGCTTAGACCGACAGGAATACTATGGCTACACCTTC.

This rearrangement joins TRBV12-5 to TRBJ2-5, with 16 bases fitting TRBD2. Trimming removed 6 bases from V and 2 bases from J; junction bases left unmatched: 6. Germline CDR1 and CDR2: LGHNT and FRNRAP. This CDR3 comprises 17 residues. The CDR3 nucleotides are TGTGCTAGTGGAGGGACTAGCGGGAGGGGTAGACAAGAGACCCAGTACTTC. The encoded protein is CASGGTSGRGRQETQYF.

V usage is TRBV9 and J usage is TRBJ2-3; possibly TRBD1 for D (6 bases). The CDR3 length is 14 residues. CDR1 and CDR2 from the germline V gene are SGDLS and YYNGEE. The germline V and J ends were trimmed by 2 bases and 2 bases, with 9 bases remaining between them. CDR3: CASSVRGTTDTQYF. The CDR3 coding sequence is TGTGCCAGCAGCGTTAGGGGGACCACAGATACGCAGTATTTT.

V usage is TRBV4-3 and J usage is TRBJ2-3; 7 bases match TRBD2. Germline V CDR1 and CDR2: LGHNA, YSLEER. Losses at the gene ends were 0 bases for V and 0 bases for J; bases not matched to a gene: 9. This CDR3 region has 18 residues. This CDR3 is CASSQDWFLAASTDTQYF. The CDR3 region has the DNA TGCGCCAGCAGCCAAGATTGGTTTCTAGCGGCAAGCACAGATACGCAGTATTTT.

The rearrangement joins TRBV7-8 to TRBJ1-1, with D possibly matching TRBD1 (5 bases). Per germline, CDR1 SGHVS and CDR2 FQNEAQ. This CDR3 is built from 19 residues. Between the trimmed V and J ends, which lost 1 base and 6 bases, there was a span of 27 bases. In DNA form, the CDR3 reads TGTGCCAGCAGCTTAGGGGGCTTGGTTCTTTCCCGATCGGGGGCTGAAGCTTTCTTT. Translation gives CASSLGGLVLSRSGAEAFF.

The rearrangement uses TRBV12-3 or TRBV12-4 and TRBJ2-7; D gene ambiguous. Deletions cut 3 bases from V and 3 bases from J, with 9 bases between. This CDR3 contains 13 residues. Here the CDR3 DNA reads TGTGCCAGCAGTTTTTCGGACGGCTACGAGCAGTACTTC. This codes for CASSFSDGYEQYF.

This clone appeared a few times. The chain is built from TRBV15 and TRBJ2-1; 8 bases agree with TRBD2. J lost 0 bases, V lost 1 base, and 5 bases had no gene match. The CDR3 is made up of 17 amino acids. Germline V gene lookup returns CDR1 LNHNV and CDR2 YYDKDF (reference sequence). Written as DNA, the CDR3 is TGTGCCACCAGCAGAGCACTAGCGGAAAGCTCCTACAATGAGCAGTTCTTC. It translates to CATSRALAESSYNEQFF.

The V gene is TRBV23-1, the J gene TRBJ2-7; D unclear. TRBV23-1 is placed among ORFs of uncertain function. With 8 bases removed from V and 3 bases from J, the gap between germline ends came to 17 bases. This CDR3 has 14 amino acids. This chain's CDR3 is CASGPVRRFYEQYF. The CDR3 nucleotides read TGCGCCAGCGGCCCCGTCAGGCGGTTCTACGAGCAGTACTTC.